The 5 T cell receptor beta chains below were found in one sample sequenced in a study of blood T cell repertoires in COVID-19. Profiled with immunoSEQ multiplex PCR; TCRdb holds only in-frame clones, not every one. This table has around 250,000 clones, over 75% appearing once. Sequencing was carried out using PBMCs or T cells enriched from blood (not recorded which). All receptors come from a woman in her thirties or forties who had been exposed to COVID-19.

The V gene is TRBV7-9, the J gene TRBJ1-1; D ambiguous. V lost 1 base and J lost 3, with 9 bases in between. CDR3 length: 14 residues. The V gene's germline CDR1 is SEHNR and CDR2 FQNEAQ (reference sequence). The DNA of the CDR3 is TGTGCCAGCAGCTTAGGGCAGTCCCACACTGAAGCTTTCTTT. It is translated as CASSLGQSHTEAFF.

J is TRBJ2-1 and V is TRBV19; 12 bases match TRBD2. The CDR3 sequence is 15 residues long. Losses at the gene ends were 7 bases for V and 6 bases for J; bases not matched to a gene: 7. Germline assignment: CDR1 LNHDA and CDR2 SQIVND (reference sequence). The CDR3: CASTPSGRAGNEQFF. CDR3 in DNA: TGTGCCAGTACCCCTAGCGGGAGGGCCGGCAATGAGCAGTTCTTC.

The V call is TRBV6-5, the J call TRBJ1-2; TRBD1 agrees at 9 bases. This CDR3 spans 13 amino acids. V lost 8 bases, J lost 5 bases, and 6 bases stayed unmatched. Looked up from germline, CDR1 is MNHEY and CDR2 is SVGAGI. The CDR3 sequence: CASGGDRAYGYTF. The CDR3 DNA sequence: TGTGCCAGCGGGGGGGACAGGGCGTATGGCTACACCTTC.

V is TRBV2 and J is TRBJ1-1; D unclear. V dropped 8 bases and J dropped 1 base, with 8 bases sitting between them. The CDR3 loop spans 12 amino acids. Germline V gene data show CDR1 as SNHLY and CDR2 as FYNNEI. This CDR3 reads CASAPGNTEAFF. CDR3 nucleotides: TGTGCCAGCGCACCAGGGAACACTGAAGCTTTCTTT.

CDR3: CSVDGGLEETQYF. The CDR3 DNA sequence: TGCAGCGTTGATGGGGGACTGGAAGAGACCCAGTACTTC. The V and J genes are TRBV29-1 and TRBJ2-5, with D perhaps TRBD2 (6 bases). This CDR3 contains 13 residues. From germline, CDR1 is SQVTM and CDR2 ANQGSEA. Deletions cut 3 bases from V and 3 bases from J, with 11 bases between. The full variable domain, completed using reference TRBV29-1 and TRBJ2-5, is SAVISQKPSRDICQRGTSLTIQCQVDSQVTMMFWYRQQPGQSLTLIATANQGSEATYESGFVIDKFPISRPNLTFSTLTVSNMSPEDSSIYLCSVDGGLEETQYFGPGTRLLVL.